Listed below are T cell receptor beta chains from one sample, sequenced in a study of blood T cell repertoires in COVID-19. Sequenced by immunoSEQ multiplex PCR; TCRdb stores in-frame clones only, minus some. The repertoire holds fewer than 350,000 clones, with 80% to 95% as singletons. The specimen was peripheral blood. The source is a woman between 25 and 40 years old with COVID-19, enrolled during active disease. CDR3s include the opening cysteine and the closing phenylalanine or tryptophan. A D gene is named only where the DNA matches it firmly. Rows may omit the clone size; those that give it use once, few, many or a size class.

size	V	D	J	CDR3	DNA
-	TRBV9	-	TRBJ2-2	CASSVVPSPNTGELFF	TGTGCCAGCAGCGTAGTGCCTAGCCCGAACACCGGGGAGCTGTTTTTT
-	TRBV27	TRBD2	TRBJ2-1	CASRTGGRALNEQFF	TGTGCCAGCAGAACTGGCGGGAGGGCCCTCAATGAGCAGTTCTTC
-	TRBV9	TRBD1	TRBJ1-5	CASSPGGASNQPQHF	TGTGCCAGCAGCCCAGGGGGCGCGAGCAATCAGCCCCAGCATTTT
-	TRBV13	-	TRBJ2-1	CASSLVLGGADNEQFF	TGTGCCAGCAGCTTAGTGCTGGGGGGGGCGGACAATGAGCAGTTCTTC
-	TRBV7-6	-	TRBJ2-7	CASSLIPGGEQYF	TGTGCCAGCAGCTTGATACCCGGCGGCGAGCAGTACTTC
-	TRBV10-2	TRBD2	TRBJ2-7	CASSGLTYEQYF	TGCGCCTCTAGCGGGCTTACCTACGAGCAGTACTTC
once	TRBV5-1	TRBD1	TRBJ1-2	CASSFARGHGYTF	TGCGCCAGCAGCTTCGCCAGGGGGCATGGCTACACCTTC
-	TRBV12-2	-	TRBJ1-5	CASRSSPGQKGQPQHF	TGTGCAAGTCGCTCCTCTCCGGGACAGAAAGGTCAGCCCCAGCATTTT
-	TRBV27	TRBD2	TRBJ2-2	CASSSSGRAAGELFF	TGTGCCAGCAGTAGTAGCGGGAGGGCCGCCGGGGAGCTGTTTTTT
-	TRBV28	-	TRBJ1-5	CASSLLYQPQHF	TGTGCCAGCAGTTTACTATATCAGCCCCAGCATTTT
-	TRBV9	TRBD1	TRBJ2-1	CASSVATGGVGNEQFF	TGTGCCAGCAGCGTAGCGACAGGGGGCGTCGGGAATGAGCAGTTCTTC
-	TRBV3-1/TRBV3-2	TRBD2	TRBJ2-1	CASSPTSGSLSEQFF	TGTGCCAGCAGTCCCACTAGCGGGAGTTTGAGTGAGCAGTTCTTC
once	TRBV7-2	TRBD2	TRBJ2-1	CASSLDTSGGYNEQFF	TGTGCCAGCAGCTTAGATACTAGCGGGGGTTACAATGAGCAGTTCTTC
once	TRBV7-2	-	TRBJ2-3	CASSLSRGRTDTQYF	TGTGCCAGCAGCTTATCGAGAGGTCGCACAGATACGCAGTATTTT
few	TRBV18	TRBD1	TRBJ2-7	CASSPSLGTGAYEQYF	TGTGCCAGCTCACCAAGCCTCGGGACAGGCGCCTACGAGCAGTACTTC
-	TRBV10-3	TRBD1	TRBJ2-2	CATKPGTGDTGELFF	TGTGCCACTAAACCCGGGACAGGGGACACCGGGGAGCTGTTTTTT
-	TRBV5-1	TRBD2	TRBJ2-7	CASSSTSGMYEQYF	TGCGCCAGCAGCTCGACTAGCGGGATGTACGAGCAGTACTTC
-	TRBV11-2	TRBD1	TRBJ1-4	CASSLRTGANEKLFF	TGTGCCAGCAGCCTACGTACAGGGGCTAATGAAAAACTGTTTTTT
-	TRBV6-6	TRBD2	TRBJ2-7	CASSYLAGLSAEQYF	TGTGCCAGCAGTTACCTAGCGGGACTGAGCGCCGAGCAGTACTTC
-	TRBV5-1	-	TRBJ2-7	CASSFVEVPTYEQYF	TGCGCCAGCAGCTTTGTCGAGGTCCCTACCTACGAGCAGTACTTC
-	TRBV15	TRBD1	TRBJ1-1	CATSRDRAGGMNTEAFF	TGTGCCACCAGCAGAGATAGGGCAGGGGGGATGAACACTGAAGCTTTCTTT
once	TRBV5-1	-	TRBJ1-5	CASSLEGGNQPQHF	TGCGCCAGCAGCTTGGAGGGGGGCAATCAGCCCCAGCATTTT
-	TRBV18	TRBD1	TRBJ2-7	CASSRQGYTYEQYF	TGTGCCAGCTCCCGACAGGGATACACCTACGAGCAGTACTTC
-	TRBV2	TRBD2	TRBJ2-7	CASTGTRIGEQYF	TGTGCCAGCACCGGGACTAGGATCGGCGAGCAGTACTTC
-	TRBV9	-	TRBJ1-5	CASSSQGYSNQPQHF	TGTGCCAGCAGCTCTCAGGGTTATAGCAATCAGCCCCAGCATTTT
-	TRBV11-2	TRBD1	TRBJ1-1	CASSPTGTEAFF	TGTGCCAGCAGCCCGACAGGGACTGAAGCTTTCTTT
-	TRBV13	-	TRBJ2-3	CASSLADTQYF	TGTGCCAGCAGCTTAGCGGATACGCAGTATTTT
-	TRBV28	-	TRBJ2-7	CASSWGLLYEQYF	TGTGCCAGCAGTTGGGGACTTCTCTACGAGCAGTACTTC
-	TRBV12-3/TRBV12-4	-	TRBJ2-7	CASSLGLTYEQYF	TGTGCCAGCAGTTTAGGTCTTACCTACGAGCAGTACTTC
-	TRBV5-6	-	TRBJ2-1	CASSLGLRSEQFF	TGTGCCAGCAGCTTGGGACTGAGAAGTGAGCAGTTCTTC
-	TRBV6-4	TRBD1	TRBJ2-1	CASSPDRASDEQFF	TGTGCCAGCAGCCCTGACAGGGCCAGCGATGAGCAGTTCTTC
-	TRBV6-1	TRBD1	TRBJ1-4	CASSAPQPGGREKLFF	TGTGCCAGCAGTGCCCCCCAACCAGGGGGCCGTGAAAAACTGTTTTTT
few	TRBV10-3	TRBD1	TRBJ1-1	CAISVGTGGTEAFF	TGTGCCATCAGTGTTGGGACAGGGGGAACTGAAGCTTTCTTT
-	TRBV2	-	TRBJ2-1	CASTGSGNEQFF	TGTGCCAGCACCGGAAGCGGTAATGAGCAGTTCTTC
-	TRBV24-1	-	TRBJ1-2	CATSDLWQGGGYTF	TGTGCCACCAGTGATTTGTGGCAGGGTGGCGGCTACACCTTC
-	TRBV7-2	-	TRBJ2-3	CASSLIVRWGTDTQYF	TGTGCCAGCAGCTTAATAGTCAGGTGGGGCACAGATACGCAGTATTTT
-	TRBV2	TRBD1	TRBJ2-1	CASSYRGQDEQFF	TGTGCCAGCAGTTATCGGGGACAGGATGAGCAGTTCTTC
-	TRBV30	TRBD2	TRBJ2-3	CAWRGLGSDTQYF	TGTGCCTGGAGGGGACTAGGCTCAGATACGCAGTATTTT
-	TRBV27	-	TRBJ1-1	CASGAIYTEAFF	TGTGCCAGCGGGGCGATATACACTGAAGCTTTCTTT
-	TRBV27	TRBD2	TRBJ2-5	CASSLFGGRGETQYF	TGTGCCAGCAGTTTATTCGGCGGGAGAGGAGAGACCCAGTACTTC
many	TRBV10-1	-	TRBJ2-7	CAKSYEQYF	TGCGCCAAGAGCTACGAGCAGTACTTC